This passage covers 5 T cell receptor beta chains from one sample sequenced in a study of blood T cell repertoires in COVID-19. The method was immunoSEQ multiplex PCR; TCRdb's version includes in-frame clones alone and lacks a portion of them. The sample includes about 180,000 clones, roughly 85% of them seen just once. Sequencing was performed on peripheral blood. These receptors originate from a human donor with active or convalescent COVID-19. The donor label of this sample is uncertain.

The chain recombines TRBV18 with TRBJ2-3, with 10 positions matching TRBD2. Germline V gives CDR1 KGHSH, CDR2 LQKENI. The CDR3 is 15 residues long. V was pared by 2 bases and J by 2 bases, with 1 base of the junction left unmatched. The CDR3 spells CASSPTSGVTDTQYF. The CDR3 region has the DNA TGTGCCAGCTCACCAACTAGCGGGGTCACAGATACGCAGTATTTT.

The CDR3 nucleotides read TGTGCCAGCTCACAGCAGGGTGTCTACGAGCAGTACTTC. Amino acid sequence: CASSQQGVYEQYF. This chain connects TRBV18 to TRBJ2-7, with a possible D match to TRBD1 (5 bases). Deletions cut 4 bases from V and 3 bases from J, with 10 bases between. The CDR3 loop spans 13 amino acids. Germline lookup yields CDR1 KGHSH and CDR2 LQKENI.

V and J are TRBV29-1 and TRBJ1-1; TRBD1 matches at 10 bases. The junction had 10 bases not matched to a gene; V was cut back by 4 bases and J by 5 bases. The CDR3 totals 15 residues. The germline V gene encodes CDR1 SQVTM and CDR2 ANQGSEA. CDR3 in DNA: TGCAGCGTTGGCCTTCGACAGGGGGCTGAGACTGAAGCTTTCTTT. This codes for CSVGLRQGAETEAFF. The variable domain in full, with the rest retrieved from reference TRBV29-1 and TRBJ1-1, is SAVISQKPSRDICQRGTSLTIQCQVDSQVTMMFWYRQQPGQSLTLIATANQGSEATYESGFVIDKFPISRPNLTFSTLTVSNMSPEDSSIYLCSVGLRQGAETEAFFGQGTRLTVV.

The chain is built from TRBV18 and TRBJ1-3; possible D gene TRBD1, 5 bases. Trimming shortened V by 4 bases and J by 0 bases, and 16 bases separated the two germline ends. This CDR3 has 17 residues. CDR1 and CDR2 (germline): KGHSH, LQKENI. The CDR3 DNA reads TGTGCCAGCTCACGACACTCGGGGGGGAGCTCTGGAAACACCATATATTTT. This translates into CASSRHSGGSSGNTIYF.

The chain recombines TRBV7-9 with TRBJ2-7, with a tentative D call TRBD1 (6 bases). The germline V gene encodes CDR1 SEHNR and CDR2 FQNEAQ (reference sequence). The CDR3 has 12 amino acids. V was trimmed by 5 bases and J by 7 bases, leaving 12 bases between them. CDR3 loop: CASSITGREQYF. The CDR3 DNA reads TGTGCCAGCAGCATAACAGGGCGGGAGCAGTACTTC.